Listed below are T cell receptor beta chains from one sample, sequenced in a study of siplizumab effects on memory and regulatory T cells. Produced via immunoSEQ multiplex PCR; TCRdb's table is partial and in-frame only. Of about 100,000 clones in the sample, 80% to 95% were seen once. The sequencing input was CD4+ T cells sorted from blood. These receptors were collected from a human donor in good health. CDR3s include the opening cysteine and the closing phenylalanine or tryptophan. A D gene is named only where the DNA matches it firmly. The size field is filled for only some rows; it gives once, few, many or a size class.

TRBV7-2	.	TRBD1	TRBJ2-7	CASSPTGVASYEQYF
TRBV6-6	.	.	TRBJ2-2	CASSYSRDRTTGELFF
TRBV2	few	.	TRBJ1-1	CASHREKNTEAFF
TRBV2	.	TRBD1	TRBJ1-3	CASSGQGAWGNTIYF
TRBV7-3	.	TRBD1	TRBJ1-2	CASSLTRGPRGQNYGYTF
TRBV28	.	.	TRBJ1-2	CASSLWGAGYTF
TRBV7-7	.	TRBD1	TRBJ2-7	CASSFGQGNEQYF
TRBV7-3	.	TRBD1	TRBJ1-2	CASSTTGGAYGGYTF
TRBV7-3	.	TRBD1	TRBJ1-6	CASSSTRQGSSPLHF
TRBV5-5	.	TRBD2	TRBJ2-3	CASSLFVAGGLTDTQYF
TRBV5-1	.	TRBD2	TRBJ2-3	CASSPGLAQGDTQYF
TRBV2	.	.	TRBJ1-6	CASSPGMDSPLHF
TRBV6-4	.	.	TRBJ1-2	CASSAGNYGYTF
TRBV28	.	.	TRBJ2-1	CASRYFLDRGINNEQFF
TRBV6-1	.	TRBD1	TRBJ1-1	CASKGGTGDTEAFF
TRBV6-5	few	TRBD1	TRBJ1-2	CASRTGGGYTF
TRBV30	.	.	TRBJ2-1	CAWSPRDNEQFF
TRBV5-1	once	.	TRBJ1-2	CASSLEQKKYYGYTF
TRBV6-6	.	TRBD1	TRBJ1-5	CASSGGQGNQPQHF
TRBV28	.	.	TRBJ2-5	CASSIVYGLQETQYF
TRBV18	.	.	TRBJ2-2	CASSPLHTGELFF
TRBV15	.	.	TRBJ1-5	CATSRASGGKGNQPQHF
TRBV4-3	.	.	TRBJ2-4	CASSQGRINIQYF
TRBV5-4	.	.	TRBJ2-1	CASSSGGPSYNEQFF
TRBV7-2	.	.	TRBJ2-7	CASSPGTLYEQYF
TRBV6-5	.	.	TRBJ1-3	CASSYFRAQGNTIYF
TRBV7-5	.	.	TRBJ2-3	CVRSQRRGPWADTQYF
TRBV6-5	.	.	TRBJ1-3	CASSPAGEGNTIYF
TRBV5-1	.	TRBD1	TRBJ2-3	CASSLNRGKDTQYF
TRBV5-4	.	TRBD2	TRBJ2-1	CASSSEGLAGAPYNEQFF
TRBV29-1	.	.	TRBJ1-2	CSVVGQGNGYTF
TRBV7-2	.	.	TRBJ2-7	CASSLAKYEQYF
TRBV5-8	.	TRBD1	TRBJ1-6	CASSLAGTVNSPLHF
TRBV10-2	.	.	TRBJ2-3	CASSPPHRGADTQYF
TRBV5-6	once	.	TRBJ1-1	CASSFGTENTEAFF
TRBV5-6	.	.	TRBJ2-7	CASSQGGGYEQYF
TRBV29-1	.	.	TRBJ2-5	CSVAGAETQYF
TRBV6-1	.	TRBD1	TRBJ1-5	CASSVRDRGPQPQHF
TRBV19	.	TRBD1	TRBJ1-5	CASSPGQFNQPQHF
TRBV18	.	.	TRBJ1-6	CASSSARDNSPLHF
TRBV15	.	.	TRBJ1-4	CATSPTPTDEKLFF
TRBV6-1	.	.	TRBJ1-1	CASSAPKTGRAFF
TRBV7-3	.	TRBD1	TRBJ1-6	CASSRSRDRYNSPLHF
TRBV7-2	.	.	TRBJ1-5	CASSLARGEFPQHF
TRBV18	.	TRBD1	TRBJ1-6	CASSPRPLGQAADSPLHF
TRBV15	.	TRBD2	TRBJ2-5	CATSRDPPRGGGETQYF
TRBV5-1	.	.	TRBJ1-4	CASSFKTGYNEKLFF
TRBV2	.	TRBD1	TRBJ1-5	CASSGTGGQTNQPQHF